This TCR beta chain originates from a study of blood T cell repertoires in COVID-19. The V segment lost 1 base and the J segment 7 bases; nucleotides outside the gene matches: 13. CDR1 LNHNV and CDR2 YYDKDF come from the germline V gene (reference sequence). The CDR3 is 17 amino acids. Clones were sequenced by immunoSEQ multiplex PCR, and TCRdb holds only the in-frame ones, with some missing. This table holds 100,000 to 150,000 clones, around nine tenths found once. The chain recombines TRBV15 with TRBJ2-1, with TRBD1 identical over 7 bases. This sequence originates from a man in his fifties or sixties with COVID-19, enrolled during active disease. The source material was peripheral blood. The CDR3 loop reads CATSRAPLDRDLNEQFF. The CDR3 region has the DNA TGTGCCACCAGCAGAGCTCCCCTCGACAGGGACCTGAATGAGCAGTTCTTC.